This T cell receptor beta chain was sequenced for a study of blood T cell repertoires in COVID-19. Overall study context: Sites in the United States, Italy and Spain provided acute and convalescent COVID-19 samples. Nucleic acid was either cDNA or gDNA, and it came from T cells, B-cell-depleted T cells, or PBMCs.

Source study methods: Amplification of reference gene primers was used by the study to estimate nucleated cell counts. TCRdb's table, derived via immunoSEQ multiplex PCR, lists solely in-frame clones and lacks some. The V and J calls and clone size are taken from that table; D and trimming were inferred from the DNA. The data show roughly 670,000 clones, with about 87% seen just once and under 0.3% held by the top ten. Germline V gene data show CDR1 as MNHEY and CDR2 as SVGAGI. V lost 6 bases, J lost 1 base, and 9 bases lay in between. The CDR3 has 13 residues. The clonotype originates from a woman aged 18-29 years with acute or convalescent COVID-19. This chain links TRBV6-5 with TRBJ1-2, with D maybe TRBD1 (6 bases). Sequencing was done on a sample of peripheral blood. In nucleotides, the CDR3 is TGTGCCAGCAGACAGGGTAATAACTATGGCTACACCTTC. Protein product: CASRQGNNYGYTF.